Listed below are T cell receptor beta chains from one sample, sequenced in a study of cytomegalovirus exposure and HLA in healthy donors. TCRdb's table, derived via immunoSEQ multiplex PCR, lists solely in-frame clones and lacks some. The sample records 200,000 to 250,000 clones, about 78% being singletons. Material: PBMCs. The receptors were gathered from a male donor in good health and CMV-seronegative. Both conserved end residues are part of each CDR3. The D gene is left open where the match is weak. Clone size is not always given. Where it is, it says once, few, many or a class for expanded clones.

clone_size: -
d_call: TRBD1
j_call: TRBJ2-7
v_call: TRBV5-1
cdr3_aa: CASSVGQGWDEQYF
cdr3_nt: TGCGCCAGCAGCGTCGGACAGGGGTGGGACGAGCAGTACTTC

clone_size: few
d_call: -
j_call: TRBJ2-7
v_call: TRBV5-1
cdr3_aa: CASSSVDEGGYEQYF
cdr3_nt: TGCGCCAGCAGCTCTGTAGACGAGGGTGGCTACGAGCAGTACTTC

clone_size: -
d_call: -
j_call: TRBJ1-1
v_call: TRBV2
cdr3_aa: CASTPRWRVTEAFF
cdr3_nt: TGTGCCAGCACTCCCCGTTGGAGGGTCACTGAAGCTTTCTTT

clone_size: -
d_call: TRBD2
j_call: TRBJ2-7
v_call: TRBV29-1
cdr3_aa: CSVEKSGGRVDEQYF
cdr3_nt: TGCAGCGTTGAAAAGAGCGGGGGGCGCGTCGACGAGCAGTACTTC

clone_size: -
d_call: -
j_call: TRBJ2-3
v_call: TRBV19
cdr3_aa: CASSIFSGSTDTQYF
cdr3_nt: TGTGCCAGTAGTATCTTCAGCGGGAGCACAGATACGCAGTATTTT

clone_size: -
d_call: TRBD1
j_call: TRBJ1-1
v_call: TRBV6-1
cdr3_aa: CASSEFRDRVPEAFF
cdr3_nt: TGTGCCAGCAGTGAATTTCGGGACAGGGTACCTGAAGCTTTCTTT

clone_size: -
d_call: TRBD2
j_call: TRBJ2-1
v_call: TRBV7-2
cdr3_aa: CASSLGLAGGNEQFF
cdr3_nt: TGTGCCAGCAGCTTAGGCCTAGCGGGAGGGAATGAGCAGTTCTTC

clone_size: -
d_call: -
j_call: TRBJ1-5
v_call: TRBV7-8
cdr3_aa: CASSLGRTVLGNQPQHF
cdr3_nt: TGTGCCAGCAGCTTAGGGAGGACAGTCCTAGGCAATCAGCCCCAGCATTTT

clone_size: -
d_call: TRBD2
j_call: TRBJ2-7
v_call: TRBV28
cdr3_aa: CASSFLAGAYEQYF
cdr3_nt: TGTGCCAGCAGTTTTCTAGCGGGAGCGTACGAGCAGTACTTC

clone_size: -
d_call: TRBD1
j_call: TRBJ2-6
v_call: TRBV7-8
cdr3_aa: CASSVVTGGRSGANVLTF
cdr3_nt: TGTGCCAGCAGCGTAGTGACAGGGGGCCGCTCTGGGGCCAACGTCCTGACTTTC

clone_size: -
d_call: TRBD1
j_call: TRBJ1-1
v_call: TRBV29-1
cdr3_aa: CSVVAGGANTEAFF
cdr3_nt: TGCAGCGTTGTGGCAGGGGGCGCGAACACTGAAGCTTTCTTT

clone_size: -
d_call: -
j_call: TRBJ2-7
v_call: TRBV2
cdr3_aa: CASTPKSRRGYEQYF
cdr3_nt: TGTGCCAGCACCCCCAAAAGTAGGAGGGGATACGAGCAGTACTTC

clone_size: -
d_call: TRBD2
j_call: TRBJ2-7
v_call: TRBV7-8
cdr3_aa: CASSFSVGLAGYEQYF
cdr3_nt: TGTGCCAGCAGCTTTAGTGTAGGACTAGCGGGCTACGAGCAGTACTTC

clone_size: -
d_call: TRBD1
j_call: TRBJ1-4
v_call: TRBV7-9
cdr3_aa: CASSPWTGTQFATNEKLFF
cdr3_nt: TGTGCCAGCAGCCCATGGACAGGGACGCAGTTTGCAACTAATGAAAAACTGTTTTTT

clone_size: few
d_call: -
j_call: TRBJ1-5
v_call: TRBV13
cdr3_aa: CASSLGGGNNQPQHF
cdr3_nt: TGTGCCAGCAGCTTAGGCGGCGGGAACAATCAGCCCCAGCATTTT

clone_size: -
d_call: TRBD2
j_call: TRBJ2-2
v_call: TRBV15
cdr3_aa: CATSRESSGRARGELFF
cdr3_nt: TGTGCCACCAGCAGGGAATCTAGCGGGAGGGCCCGCGGGGAGCTGTTTTTT

clone_size: -
d_call: -
j_call: TRBJ2-7
v_call: TRBV19
cdr3_aa: CASSISYGVYEQYF
cdr3_nt: TGTGCCAGTAGTATTAGCTACGGGGTCTACGAGCAGTACTTC

clone_size: few
d_call: TRBD1
j_call: TRBJ1-2
v_call: TRBV18
cdr3_aa: CASSPGTGVGYTF
cdr3_nt: TGTGCCAGCTCACCAGGGACAGGGGTTGGCTACACCTTC

clone_size: -
d_call: -
j_call: TRBJ2-2
v_call: TRBV28
cdr3_aa: CASSSPLGGGVNTGELFF
cdr3_nt: TGTGCCAGCAGTTCCCCATTAGGGGGTGGGGTGAACACCGGGGAGCTGTTTTTT

clone_size: -
d_call: TRBD2
j_call: TRBJ2-1
v_call: TRBV7-9
cdr3_aa: CASSPGGAGDNEQFF
cdr3_nt: TGTGCCAGCAGCCCGGGGGGGGCGGGAGACAATGAGCAGTTCTTC

clone_size: -
d_call: -
j_call: TRBJ1-2
v_call: TRBV28
cdr3_aa: CASSITGGRVYGYTF
cdr3_nt: TGTGCCAGCAGCATCACCGGGGGGCGCGTCTATGGCTACACCTTC

clone_size: -
d_call: TRBD2
j_call: TRBJ2-2
v_call: TRBV19
cdr3_aa: CATLPGLAGGEAGELFF
cdr3_nt: TGTGCCACCCTCCCGGGACTAGCGGGAGGGGAGGCCGGGGAGCTGTTTTTT